Each of the 16 T cell receptor beta chains below was sequenced from the same sample in a study of cytomegalovirus exposure and HLA in healthy donors (dated by TCRdb to the late 2010s). Libraries were built with the immunoSEQ multiplex PCR assay. For the multiplex PCR, a mixture combining 60 forward primers for TCR Vbeta segments and 13 reverse primers for TCR Jbeta segments was used. TCRdb stores this immuneACCESS table with in-frame sequences only. Part of the clones is absent; in the studies checked, under half of the shortfall reflects unresolved V genes, and no reason is known for the rest. In this sample the table shows some 180,000 clones, 75% of which occur a single time. 2.9% of the sample comes from the top ten. The sequencing sample was made of PBMCs. The receptors were sampled from a male donor in good health and CMV-seronegative.

A few counts support this clone. J is TRBJ2-6 and V is TRBV9; possible D gene TRBD2, 6 bases. Germline CDR1 reads SGDLS; CDR2 reads YYNGEE. The CDR3 has 15 residues. V was pared by 2 bases and J by 0 bases, with 6 bases between. Here the CDR3 reads CASSVGGSGANVLTF. The CDR3 DNA reads as TGTGCCAGCAGCGTGGGGGGCTCTGGGGCCAACGTCCTGACTTTC.

The chain recombines TRBV7-2 with TRBJ1-2, with 8 bases fitting TRBD1. The CDR3 loop spans 14 amino acids. The ends lost 2 bases at V and 4 bases at J; junction bases unmatched: 3. Germline assignment: CDR1 SGHTA and CDR2 FQGNSA. CDR3 nucleotide sequence: TGTGCCAGCAGCTTAATCCAGGGGGCCTATGGCTACACCTTC. Its protein is CASSLIQGAYGYTF.

The rearrangement uses TRBV5-6 and TRBJ1-1, with D unclear. V dropped 4 bases and J dropped 1 base, with 2 bases sitting between them. CDR1 is SGHDT and CDR2 is YYEEEE in the germline V gene. This CDR3 spans 11 amino acids. The CDR3 sequence: CASSQNTEAFF. The CDR3 coding sequence is TGTGCCAGCAGCCAGAACACTGAAGCTTTCTTT.

V gene TRBV19 combines with J gene TRBJ2-1, with 8 bases lining up with TRBD2. The J segment lost 5 bases and the V segment lost 7 bases, leaving 10 bases of the junction unmatched. The CDR3 extends over 15 amino acids. Looked up from germline, CDR1 is LNHDA and CDR2 is SQIVND (reference sequence). This CDR3 reads CASITGTRGDNEQFF. DNA of the CDR3: TGTGCCAGTATTACCGGGACTAGGGGCGACAATGAGCAGTTCTTC.

This chain links TRBV7-8 with TRBJ1-1, with D possibly being TRBD1 (5 bases). With 3 bases removed from V and 0 bases from J, the gap between germline ends came to 11 bases. From germline, CDR1 is SGHVS and CDR2 FQNEAQ. The CDR3 is 15 residues long. DNA of the CDR3: TGTGCCAGCAGCTTGTGGGGCATGGTGAACACTGAAGCTTTCTTT. This codes for CASSLWGMVNTEAFF.

For this clone: Other DNA sequences in this sample translate to the same CDR3. This sequence joins TRBV19 and TRBJ1-5, with unresolved D. With 2 bases removed from V and 0 bases from J, the gap between germline ends came to 8 bases. This CDR3 has 15 amino acids. Germline V gene data show CDR1 as LNHDA and CDR2 as SQIVND (reference sequence). The CDR3, as DNA: TGTGCCAGTAGTATATCCGGGTATAGCAATCAGCCCCAGCATTTT. Translated, it gives CASSISGYSNQPQHF.

This clone was counted between two and nine times. The chain uses TRBV28 and TRBJ1-1, with 9 bases aligning to TRBD1. The V gene end was trimmed by 8 bases and the J gene end by 6 bases; junction bases not matched to a gene: 13. This CDR3 is 15 amino acids long. Germline loops: CDR1 MDHEN, CDR2 SYDVKM. CDR3 nucleotide sequence: TGTGCCAGCCCAAAGACGACAGGGGGGCTGTCTGAAGCTTTCTTT. Translating it yields CASPKTTGGLSEAFF.

The rearrangement joins TRBV19 to TRBJ1-2; 7 bases agree with TRBD1. The V segment lost 5 bases and the J segment 3 bases; nucleotides outside the gene matches: 6. The CDR3 has 14 residues. CDR1 and CDR2 from the germline V gene are LNHDA and SQIVND (reference sequence). The CDR3: CASSPPDRDYGYTF. The CDR3 nucleotides read TGTGCCAGTAGTCCCCCTGACAGGGACTATGGCTACACCTTC.

The chain couples TRBV15 to TRBJ2-1; TRBD2 is a possible D gene (6 bases). This CDR3 is built from 14 residues. Germline values: CDR1 LNHNV, CDR2 YYDKDF (reference sequence). V lost 1 base, J lost 9 bases, and 13 bases lay in between. DNA of the CDR3: TGTGCCACCAGCAGAGTAACGGGAGCTACTGAGCAGTTCTTC. This gives the protein CATSRVTGATEQFF. Supplemented by reference TRBV15 and TRBJ2-1, the full variable domain reads DAMVIQNPRYQVTQFGKPVTLSCSQTLNHNVMYWYQQKSSQAPKLLFHYYDKDFNNEADTPDNFQSRRPNTSFCFLDIRSPGLGDTAMYLCATSRVTGATEQFFGPGTRLTVL.

This chain uses TRBV19 with TRBJ1-5; TRBD1 aligns across 8 bases. Losses at the gene ends were 3 bases for V and 5 bases for J; bases not matched to a gene: 6. Germline loops: CDR1 LNHDA, CDR2 SQIVND (reference sequence). The CDR3 contains 15 residues. Written as DNA, the CDR3 is TGTGCCAGTAGTATCTGGACAGGGTTACATCAGCCCCAGCATTTT. This gives the protein CASSIWTGLHQPQHF.

This clone has a handful of counts. The chain links TRBV2 to TRBJ2-1; TRBD2 matches at 9 bases. Losses at the gene ends were 3 bases for V and 4 bases for J; bases not matched to a gene: 4. Germline assignment: CDR1 SNHLY and CDR2 FYNNEI. The CDR3 length is 15 residues. The DNA of the CDR3 is TGTGCCAGCAGTGATACTAGCGGGCGATACAATGAGCAGTTCTTC. It codes for CASSDTSGRYNEQFF.

The chain joins TRBV6-5 to TRBJ1-1, with D possibly matching TRBD1 (6 bases). Per germline, CDR1 MNHEY and CDR2 SVGAGI. The CDR3 loop spans 14 amino acids. V was cut by 5 bases and J by 0 bases, with 10 bases left in between. In DNA form, the CDR3 reads TGTGCCAGCAGTGCCTGGACAGTGAACACTGAAGCTTTCTTT. Translated, it gives CASSAWTVNTEAFF.

This chain joins TRBV7-9 and TRBJ1-6; D remains unclear. Germline-derived CDR1 and CDR2 are SEHNR and FQNEAQ (reference sequence). CDR3 size: 16 residues. V lost 11 bases and J 0 bases, leaving 17 bases between the germline ends. The CDR3 protein is CAGLEGGNSYNSPLHF. In nucleotides, the CDR3 is TGTGCCGGACTGGAGGGCGGGAACTCCTATAATTCACCCCTCCACTTT.

This clone was counted only a few times. The chain joins TRBV19 to TRBJ1-3; 9 positions agree with TRBD1. Trimming took 5 bases from V and 1 from J; bases not matched to a gene: 12. The CDR3 runs to 18 residues. Germline CDR1 reads LNHDA; CDR2 reads SQIVND (reference sequence). The chain's CDR3 is CASSSRGPTGGSGNTIYF. As DNA, the CDR3 is TGTGCCAGTAGTTCCCGCGGCCCGACAGGGGGATCTGGAAACACCATATATTTT.

The sample holds one count of this clone. The chain joins TRBV4-1 to TRBJ2-1; 8 nucleotides agree with TRBD1. V was clipped by 1 base and J by 1 base; unmatched bases: 0. The CDR3 extends over 15 amino acids. CDR1 and CDR2 (germline): MGHRA, YSYEKL. CDR3 protein: CASSQGTGSYNEQFF. The CDR3 DNA reads TGCGCCAGCAGCCAAGGGACAGGGTCCTACAATGAGCAGTTCTTC.

This chain links TRBV10-1 with TRBJ2-2; D may be TRBD1 (6 bases). V lost 6 bases and J 6 bases, leaving 17 bases between the germline ends. This CDR3 region has 15 residues. The germline V gene encodes CDR1 WNHNN and CDR2 SYGVQD (reference sequence). In DNA form, the CDR3 reads TGCGCCAGCAGCCGGACAGTGGGGTACTCCGGGGAGCTGTTTTTT. Protein: CASSRTVGYSGELFF.